Sequencing of this T cell receptor (beta chain) was carried out in a study of molecular identifiers for immune sequencing clone quantification. Study conclusions and caveats: Over 99% of effector molecules, but under 1% in naive cells, were held by clones with more than 20 RNA copies.

In regard to this clonotype: Its antigen is not known. One base away lies a much larger clone, so this may be a sequencing read error.

From germline, CDR1 is SEHNR and CDR2 FQNEAQ (reference sequence). The CDR3 contains 15 residues. Via MiXCR, TCRdb re-called the PCR reads, giving one row per CDR3 protein. The sample yields some 680,000 distinct CDR3 sequences, approximately 24% seen once. This chain joins TRBV7-9 and TRBJ2-7, with 7 bases that match TRBD1. The clonotype originates from a human donor in good health. Some libraries in this study had Jurkat cell RNA spiked in. The sequenced sample consisted of naive CD8+ T cells from blood, with Jurkat cell RNA spiked in. Described subset: FACS-sorted CD8+CD4-CCR7+CD45RA+ naive T cells. The CDR3 sequence is CASSLSRDSPYKQYF. The DNA of the CDR3 is TGTGCCAGCAGCTTAAGCCGGGACAGCCCCTACAAGCAGTACTTC.